The present entry profiles one T cell receptor beta chain with its context. Profiling relied on immunoSEQ multiplex PCR, and the TCRdb table lists in-frame clones only, not all of them. The table lists about 110,000 clones, nearly 85% of them singletons, with 6% to 7% in the top ten. The sample is drawn from a study of blood T cell repertoires in COVID-19. With 0 bases removed from V and 6 bases from J, the gap between germline ends came to 6 bases. Germline values: CDR1 SGHDN, CDR2 FVKESK. This CDR3 has 14 residues. This receptor was identified in a woman between 45 and 60 years old with acute or convalescent COVID-19. V usage is TRBV14 and J usage is TRBJ1-6; no reliable D call. Sequencing input: peripheral blood. CDR3 residues: CASSQDWPNSPLHF. CDR3 DNA: TGTGCCAGCAGCCAAGATTGGCCTAATTCACCCCTCCACTTT.